The 21 T cell receptor beta chains below were found in one sample sequenced in a study of early T cells in non-severe SARS-CoV-2 infection. One entry per CDR3 protein results from TCRdb running MiXCR on the 5' RACE reads. Of some 50,000 distinct CDR3 sequences in the sample, approximately 10% were seen once. The source material was whole blood. Receptors originate from an adult who was a healthcare worker with PCR-confirmed SARS-CoV-2 infection or an uninfected control (not recorded which).

The gene calls are TRBV7-9 and TRBJ1-2; D is undetermined. The CDR3 totals 14 residues. V was pared by 5 bases and J by 6 bases, with 16 bases between. The germline V gene has CDR1 SEHNR and CDR2 FQNEAQ (reference sequence). The CDR3 region is CASSLTVEGHGYTF. CDR3 sequence (DNA): TGTGCCAGCAGCCTAACCGTAGAGGGCCATGGCTACACCTTC.

The chain couples TRBV29-1 to TRBJ2-7, with D possibly TRBD2 on 5 matching bases. The ends were cut back, 4 bases at V and 7 bases at J, with 20 bases in the middle. CDR3 size: 14 residues. Germline CDR1 SQVTM, CDR2 ANQGSEA. The CDR3 DNA sequence: TGCAGCGTTGTATTCAGGTACTCTTCGGGAGAGCAGTACTTC. This encodes CSVVFRYSSGEQYF.

This clonotype was seen only a few times. The V and J genes are TRBV4-1 and TRBJ1-1; TRBD1 matches at 11 bases. Germline V lookup: CDR1 MGHRA, CDR2 YSYEKL. With 3 bases clipped from V and 5 bases from J, the junction kept 2 bases outside the gene matches. There are 14 residues in the CDR3. CDR3 DNA sequence: TGCGCCAGCAGCCACGGACAGGGGGCAACTGAAGCTTTCTTT. Residues: CASSHGQGATEAFF.

This clonotype has a handful of counts. The chain uses TRBV29-1 and TRBJ2-3; TRBD1 might be the D (5 bases). Germline assignment: CDR1 SQVTM and CDR2 ANQGSEA. V was pared by 6 bases and J by 0 bases, with 19 bases between. The CDR3 spans 16 residues. CDR3 DNA: TGCAGCGTAGTTAATCGGTACAGGACCAGCACAGATACGCAGTATTTT. Protein: CSVVNRYRTSTDTQYF.

This clonotype has a count of ten or more. This chain connects TRBV7-9 to TRBJ2-7; D gene ambiguous. CDR1 and CDR2 from the germline V gene are SEHNR and FQNEAQ (reference sequence). Trimming pared 6 bases from V and 4 bases from J, leaving 10 bases between. The CDR3 is 12 residues long. CDR3 region: CASSRDGYEQYF. The CDR3 DNA reads as TGTGCCAGCAGTCGCGACGGTTACGAGCAGTACTTC.

This clonotype was seen at least ten times. The chain combines TRBV12-3 or TRBV12-4 with TRBJ2-1; D perhaps matches TRBD1 (6 bases). Trimming left V 5 bases short and J 6 bases short, with 11 bases between. The CDR3 consists of 13 residues. CDR3 coding DNA: TGTGCCAGCAGTACCGGGACACCCAATGAGCAGTTCTTC. Translating it yields CASSTGTPNEQFF.

This clonotype was picked up a small number of times. The chain employs TRBV9 and TRBJ2-3; either TRBD1 or TRBD2 may fit D (5 bases each). The CDR3 consists of 14 residues. The germline gives CDR1 SGDLS, CDR2 YYNGEE. V was pared by 0 bases and J by 5 bases, with 10 bases between. The CDR3 DNA reads TGTGCCAGCAGCGTAGATTCGAGGGGAGATACGCAGTATTTT. Protein product: CASSVDSRGDTQYF.

This clonotype occurred many times. J is TRBJ2-5 and V is TRBV10-1, with D possibly being TRBD2 (6 bases). Per the germline V gene, CDR1 is WNHNN and CDR2 is SYGVQD (reference sequence). There are 13 residues in the CDR3. Trimming took 4 bases from V and 5 from J, leaving 11 bases between them. CDR3 protein: CASSATGVETQYF. The CDR3 DNA sequence: TGCGCCAGCAGTGCAACGGGGGTGGAGACCCAGTACTTC.

This clonotype occurred many times. The rearrangement links TRBV7-2 to TRBJ2-5; D not resolved. The V gene's germline CDR1 is SGHTA and CDR2 FQGNSA. The germline V and J ends were trimmed by 2 bases and 4 bases, with 8 bases remaining between them. This CDR3 has 13 amino acids. The CDR3: CASSLRFSETQYF. The CDR3 region has the DNA TGTGCCAGCAGCTTAAGGTTTTCAGAGACCCAGTACTTC. Full variable domain (outside the CDR3, taken from reference TRBV7-2 and TRBJ2-5): GAGVSQSPSNKVTEKGKDVELRCDPISGHTALYWYRQSLGQGLEFLIYFQGNSAPDKSGLPSDRFSAERTGGSVSTLTIQRTQQEDSAVYLCASSLRFSETQYFGPGTRLLVL.

The gene calls are TRBV5-1 and TRBJ2-5; D is unresolved. The CDR3 runs to 15 residues. V was clipped by 0 bases and J by 5 bases, with 14 bases between them. Germline V lookup: CDR1 SGHRS, CDR2 YFSETQ. CDR3 in amino acids: CASSLALLVSETQYF. In DNA, the CDR3 is TGCGCCAGCAGCTTGGCCTTGTTAGTCTCGGAGACCCAGTACTTC.

The chain carries TRBV6-6 and TRBJ2-7, with 9 bases aligning to TRBD1. V trimming: 6 bases; J trimming: 1 base; junction bases outside the gene matches: 7. The germline gives CDR1 MNHNY, CDR2 SVGAGI (reference sequence). This CDR3 has 15 residues. The CDR3 DNA is TGTGCCAGCAGACCCTCCGGGACAGGGTCCTACGAGCAGTACTTC. This gives the protein CASRPSGTGSYEQYF.

The chain joins TRBV7-3 to TRBJ2-2, with a possible D match to TRBD1 (5 bases). Trimming took 4 bases from V and 3 from J, leaving 6 bases between them. CDR1 and CDR2 from the germline V gene are SGHTA and FQGTGA. The CDR3 is 13 amino acids. The DNA of the CDR3 is TGTGCCAGCAGCTCAGGGTACACCGGGGAGCTGTTTTTT. This translates into CASSSGYTGELFF.

V usage is TRBV5-1 and J usage is TRBJ2-1; D is possibly TRBD1 (7 bases). The germline gives CDR1 SGHRS, CDR2 YFSETQ. The CDR3 length is 15 residues. Trimming took 4 bases from V and 4 from J, leaving 15 bases between them. The CDR3 region has the DNA TGCGCCAGCAGCCGCGGAGGGGGCGATTACAATGAGCAGTTCTTC. This sequence encodes CASSRGGGDYNEQFF.

The J gene is TRBJ2-1, the V gene TRBV6-5, with D perhaps TRBD1 (5 bases). Germline-derived CDR1 and CDR2 are MNHEY and SVGAGI. CDR3 size: 13 residues. V was shortened by 0 bases and J by 11 bases, with 11 bases between the two germline ends. The DNA of the CDR3 is TGTGCCAGCAGTTACTCCCCGAGGACACAGCAGTTCTTC. Its translation is CASSYSPRTQQFF.

This clonotype has more than one count but fewer than ten. The chain is built from TRBV5-6 and TRBJ1-2, with D possibly matching TRBD1 (5 bases). The CDR3 length is 13 residues. Germline loops: CDR1 SGHDT, CDR2 YYEEEE. Trimming took off 0 bases at V and 7 bases at J, with 10 bases between the two ends. CDR3 nucleotide sequence: TGTGCCAGCAGCTTGGCAGGGATAGGTGGCTACACCTTC. Amino acids: CASSLAGIGGYTF.

The chain combines TRBV29-1 with TRBJ2-7; 7 positions agree with TRBD1. The V gene's germline CDR1 is SQVTM and CDR2 ANQGSEA. The CDR3 has 13 residues. Trimming at V came to 7 bases and at J to 2 bases, leaving 8 bases not matched to a gene. CDR3 in DNA: TGCAGCGCCACCGGGACAGTTACCTACGAGCAGTACTTC. This gives the protein CSATGTVTYEQYF.

This clonotype showed up just a few times. The CDR3: CATSRDTGDTEAFF. The CDR3 nucleotides are TGTGCCACCAGCAGAGATACCGGGGACACTGAAGCTTTCTTT. The chain has TRBV15 and TRBJ1-1; D is undetermined. Germline lookup yields CDR1 LNHNV and CDR2 YYDKDF (reference sequence). This CDR3 contains 14 residues. With 0 bases removed from V and 3 bases from J, the gap between germline ends came to 8 bases.

The sample holds many counts of this clonotype. The chain is built from TRBV6-1 and TRBJ2-5, with 11 bases fitting TRBD2. The V segment lost 4 bases and the J segment 5 bases; nucleotides outside the gene matches: 6. Germline V gene data show CDR1 as MNHNS and CDR2 as SASEGT. This CDR3 has 15 residues. DNA of the CDR3: TGTGCCAGCAGTGCTACTAGCGGGGGCAGGGAGACCCAGTACTTC. It yields the protein CASSATSGGRETQYF.

This clonotype was counted many times. The V and J genes are TRBV7-3 and TRBJ2-5; no firm D call. Germline V gene lookup returns CDR1 SGHTA and CDR2 FQGTGA. The CDR3 totals 13 residues. The V end was cut by 1 base, the J end by 2 bases, with 5 bases between. The CDR3 here is CASSLSPQETQYF. In DNA, the CDR3 is TGTGCCAGCAGCTTAAGTCCGCAAGAGACCCAGTACTTC.

This clonotype appeared many times. The chain has TRBV7-2 and TRBJ2-7, with 7 bases that match TRBD2. V gave up 5 bases and J gave up 1 base; unmatched junction bases: 11. CDR3 length: 16 residues. Germline V gives CDR1 SGHTA, CDR2 FQGNSA. CDR3 region: CASSRESGALSYEQYF. In nucleotides, the CDR3 is TGTGCCAGCAGCCGGGAAAGCGGGGCTCTTTCCTACGAGCAGTACTTC.

For this clonotype: This may be a read error, as it is one base from a much larger clone. V and J are TRBV13 and TRBJ1-3; the D is unclear. V shed 6 bases and J shed 1 base, with 4 bases lying between them. Germline V gene sequence: CDR1 PRHDT, CDR2 FYEKMQ (reference sequence). The CDR3 consists of 12 residues. The CDR3 nucleotides are TGTGCCAGCAGTATATCTGGAAACACCATATATTTT. It specifies CASSISGNTIYF.